These 26 T cell receptor beta chains came from one sample sequenced in a study of neurological immune-mediated disorders. TCRdb re-derived calls from the 5' RACE reads in MiXCR, one entry per CDR3 protein. The sample includes fewer than 65,000 distinct CDR3 sequences, about a tenth of them seen just once. The sequenced material came from PBMCs. The source is a man in his 70s with HTLV-1-associated myelopathy (HAM/TSP).

V usage is TRBV6-5 and J usage is TRBJ2-7; D might be TRBD1 (5 bases). V lost 2 bases and J 5 bases, leaving 13 bases between the germline ends. This CDR3 contains 14 residues. Germline V gene lookup returns CDR1 MNHEY and CDR2 SVGAGI. The CDR3, as DNA: TGTGCCAGCAGTTACGGGGCCTTGGGGAACGAGCAGTACTTC. It codes for CASSYGALGNEQYF.

By sample fraction, this clonotype is medium-sized. The chain couples TRBV20-1 to TRBJ2-1, with no clear D. This CDR3 comprises 10 residues. Germline V gene lookup returns CDR1 DFQATT and CDR2 SNEGSKA (reference sequence). Between the trimmed V and J ends, which lost 5 bases and 13 bases, there was a span of 12 bases. The CDR3 loop is CSAPSRAQFF. In DNA form, the CDR3 reads TGCAGTGCTCCCTCTCGAGCCCAGTTCTTC.

The table lists this clonotype with many counts. The CDR3 reads CSARAGLPNTGELFF. CDR3 bases: TGCAGTGCTAGAGCAGGACTCCCGAACACCGGGGAGCTGTTTTTT. The chain uses TRBV20-1 and TRBJ2-2; a possible D gene is TRBD2 (5 bases). The germline V gene has CDR1 DFQATT and CDR2 SNEGSKA (reference sequence). The V end was cut by 1 base, the J end by 0 bases, with 9 bases between. The CDR3 runs to 15 residues.

Worth noting for this clonotype: This sequence may be a read error, since a much larger clone differs from it by one base. This rearrangement joins TRBV7-2 to TRBJ1-1; D perhaps matches TRBD1 (5 bases). The CDR3 consists of 13 residues. Germline CDR1 SGHTA, CDR2 FQGNSA. CDR3 nucleotide sequence: TGTGCCAACAGCTTTCAGCCCGGGGGAAAATCTTTCTTT. This sequence encodes CANSFQPGGKSFF.

This clonotype was seen at least ten times. This chain joins TRBV20-1 and TRBJ2-1, with 8 bases that match TRBD2. Germline V gene sequence: CDR1 DFQATT, CDR2 SNEGSKA (reference sequence). This CDR3 has 15 amino acids. J lost 5 bases, V lost 3 bases, and 9 bases had no gene match. The CDR3 DNA follows: TGCAGTGCTAGCCCCATAGCGGGACTTGACAATGAGCAGTTCTTC. Translation: CSASPIAGLDNEQFF.

This clonotype has ten or more counts. This chain links TRBV18 with TRBJ1-1; D uncertain. The V end was cut by 6 bases, the J end by 13 bases, with 15 bases between. CDR1 and CDR2 from the germline V gene are KGHSH and LQKENI. The CDR3 has 11 residues. The CDR3 sequence is CASSASGEGFF. The CDR3 coding sequence is TGTGCCAGCTCCGCCTCGGGAGAGGGTTTCTTT.

In this sample, this clonotype turned up many times. This chain joins TRBV2 and TRBJ2-3, with TRBD2 matching over 9 bases. V gave up 4 bases and J gave up 2 bases; unmatched junction bases: 4. Germline V gene data show CDR1 as SNHLY and CDR2 as FYNNEI. There are 15 residues in the CDR3. CDR3 in amino acids: CASSGVAGVTDTQYF. CDR3 DNA sequence: TGTGCCAGCAGTGGGGTAGCGGGAGTCACAGATACGCAGTATTTT.

This clonotype was observed many times. The gene calls are TRBV7-9 and TRBJ1-2; TRBD1 might be the D (5 bases). V lost 1 base to trimming and J lost 5 bases, with 26 bases between them. The germline CDR1 and CDR2 sequences are SEHNR and FQNEAQ (reference sequence). CDR3 length: 19 residues. CDR3 residues: CASSLGGVSGTIREYGYTF. The CDR3 DNA sequence: TGTGCCAGCAGCTTAGGCGGAGTCTCCGGGACTATAAGGGAATATGGCTACACCTTC.

This clonotype was observed many times. This chain uses TRBV20-1 with TRBJ2-3; D tentatively reads TRBD1 or TRBD2 (5 bases each). Germline V gives CDR1 DFQATT, CDR2 SNEGSKA (reference sequence). V was trimmed by 7 bases and J by 0 bases, leaving 11 bases between them. The CDR3 is 13 residues long. Written as DNA, the CDR3 is TGCAGTGGAGGGTGGGGGAGCACAGATACGCAGTATTTT. As protein: CSGGWGSTDTQYF.

This clonotype was seen repeatedly, ten times or more. V gene TRBV20-1 combines with J gene TRBJ2-5, with D possibly TRBD1 on 6 matching bases. The CDR3 loop spans 13 amino acids. Germline lookup yields CDR1 DFQATT and CDR2 SNEGSKA (reference sequence). The CDR3 region is CTVPGQGTQTQYF. The CDR3 coding sequence is TGCACCGTGCCAGGGCAGGGGACGCAGACCCAGTACTTC.

In its sample, this clonotype was seen many times. The chain joins TRBV20-1 to TRBJ1-5, with D tentatively TRBD1 (5 bases). V was trimmed by 3 bases and J by 7 bases, leaving 13 bases between them. The CDR3 has 13 amino acids. Germline V gene data show CDR1 as DFQATT and CDR2 as SNEGSKA (reference sequence). This CDR3 reads CSASPPGGQPQHF. Here the CDR3 DNA reads TGCAGTGCTAGTCCCCCCGGGGGGCAGCCCCAGCATTTT.

By share of the sample, this clonotype is medium-sized. The gene calls are TRBV5-1 and TRBJ2-3; D gene ambiguous. Trimming took off 0 bases at V and 2 bases at J, with 1 base between the two ends. The germline V gene encodes CDR1 SGHRS and CDR2 YFSETQ. The CDR3 has 12 residues. This CDR3 is CASSLATDTQYF. The CDR3 nucleotides read TGCGCCAGCAGCTTGGCCACAGATACGCAGTATTTT.

About this clonotype itself: A much larger clonotype is one base distant, so this may be a read error. V gene TRBV2 combines with J gene TRBJ2-7; tentatively, D is TRBD2 (6 bases). The CDR3 covers 13 residues. Looked up from germline, CDR1 is SNHLY and CDR2 is FYNNEI. CDR3 residues: CVSSVGRLYEQYF. CDR3 DNA: TGTGTCAGCAGTGTAGGGAGGCTCTACGAGCAGTACTTC.

This clonotype was counted ten times or more. This sequence joins TRBV27 and TRBJ2-7, with a possible D match to TRBD1 (6 bases). Trimming stripped 2 bases from V and 7 bases from J, with 9 bases between. Germline lookup yields CDR1 MNHEY and CDR2 SMNVEV (reference sequence). The CDR3 sequence is 12 residues long. CDR3 amino acids: CASSLRGGEQYF. The DNA of the CDR3 is TGTGCCAGCAGTTTAAGAGGGGGAGAGCAGTACTTC.

This clonotype was observed at least ten times. V gene TRBV5-1 combines with J gene TRBJ2-3; D not certain. Germline values: CDR1 SGHRS, CDR2 YFSETQ. CDR3 length equals 13 residues. V lost 4 bases, J lost 4 bases, and 10 bases lay in between. This chain's CDR3 is CASSQSGADTQYF. In nucleotides, the CDR3 is TGCGCCAGCAGCCAGTCGGGCGCAGATACGCAGTATTTT.

This clonotype was observed at least ten times. The rearrangement links TRBV10-2 to TRBJ2-1; D gene ambiguous. From germline, CDR1 is WSHSY and CDR2 SAAADI. V was clipped by 0 bases and J by 11 bases, with 14 bases between them. This CDR3 is 14 amino acids long. The CDR3 region has the DNA TGCGCCAGCAGTGAGTCGACCCGGGCCAAACAGCAGTTCTTC. This gives the protein CASSESTRAKQQFF.

This clonotype was observed many times. This chain joins TRBV4-1 and TRBJ2-7, with 16 bases that match TRBD2. Germline values: CDR1 MGHRA, CDR2 YSYEKL. V was clipped by 3 bases and J by 6 bases; unmatched bases: 11. This CDR3 comprises 18 residues. The CDR3, as DNA: TGCGCCAGCAGCCATCCTCCGGGACTAGCGGGAGGGCGGAGCGAGCAGTACTTC. Its translation is CASSHPPGLAGGRSEQYF.

This clonotype occurred many times. J is TRBJ2-7 and V is TRBV28; D is unresolved. CDR3 length: 15 residues. V was shortened by 7 bases and J by 3 bases, with 19 bases between the two germline ends. CDR1 and CDR2 from the germline V gene are MDHEN and SYDVKM. CDR3 residues: CASTLTGLAIYEQYF. CDR3 in DNA: TGTGCCAGCACCCTCACTGGGCTTGCTATCTACGAGCAGTACTTC. The whole variable domain, filled in from reference TRBV28 and TRBJ2-7, reads DVKVTQSSRYLVKRTGEKVFLECVQDMDHENMFWYRQDPGLGLRLIYFSYDVKMKEKGDIPEGYSVSREKKERFSLILESASTNQTSMYLCASTLTGLAIYEQYFGPGTRLTVT.

There are many counts of this clonotype. The genes are TRBV7-8 and TRBJ2-3; 8 bases are shared with TRBD2. V trimming: 7 bases; J trimming: 0 bases; junction bases outside the gene matches: 6. The CDR3 is 15 amino acids. Germline CDR1 SGHVS, CDR2 FQNEAQ. This CDR3 is CASTRTSLSTDTQYF. CDR3 nucleotides: TGTGCCAGCACTCGGACTAGCCTTAGCACAGATACGCAGTATTTT.

This clonotype showed up many times. The V call is TRBV9, the J call TRBJ2-7; D is unclear. Germline CDR1 reads SGDLS; CDR2 reads YYNGEE. This CDR3 has 13 residues. The V gene lost 3 bases and the J gene lost 4 bases, with 11 bases spanning the gap. CDR3 region: CASSAGDGYEQYF. The DNA of the CDR3 is TGTGCCAGCAGCGCAGGCGACGGTTACGAGCAGTACTTC.

This clonotype was counted a few times. A read error may explain this, as a much larger clone is one base away. This chain links TRBV15 with TRBJ1-5, with unresolved D. The CDR3 has 12 residues. CDR1 LNHNV and CDR2 YYDKDF come from the germline V gene (reference sequence). The DNA of the CDR3 is TGTTCCACCAGCTCAGAGGAGCAGCCCCAGCATTTT. Its translation: CSTSSEEQPQHF.

A remark on this clonotype: One end of the junction varies from germline; a read error may be responsible. The chain joins TRBV19 to TRBJ1-5; TRBD1 might be the D (6 bases). CDR3 length: 16 residues. CDR1 LNHDA and CDR2 SQIVND come from the germline V gene (reference sequence). The CDR3 reads CASSIGGTHSNRPQHF. For the CDR3, the DNA is TGTGCCAGTAGTATAGGAGGGACACATAGCAATCGGCCCCAGCATTTT.

This clonotype showed up many times. The chain recombines TRBV12-3 or TRBV12-4 with TRBJ1-6, with D uncertain. Trimming took 6 bases from V and 7 from J, leaving 10 bases between them. CDR3 length: 13 amino acids. The CDR3 nucleotides are TGTGCCAGCAGCCCCTCAACGAATTCACCCCTCCACTTT. Encoded protein: CASSPSTNSPLHF.

This clonotype was counted only a few times. J is TRBJ1-1 and V is TRBV7-6; D perhaps matches TRBD1 (6 bases). With 6 bases removed from V and 7 bases from J, the gap between germline ends came to 21 bases. The CDR3 runs 15 residues. Germline V gives CDR1 SGHVS, CDR2 FNYEAQ. CDR3 sequence reads: CASRLSTGLGHEAFF. Here the CDR3 DNA reads TGTGCCAGCAGATTAAGTACAGGGCTTGGGCATGAAGCTTTCTTT.

This clonotype was observed at least ten times. The V gene is TRBV10-3, the J gene TRBJ2-1, with 7 bases that match TRBD1. CDR1 and CDR2 from the germline V gene are ENHRY and SYGVKD. Trimming took 6 bases from V and 2 from J; bases not matched to a gene: 7. The length of the CDR3 is 15 residues. Written as DNA, the CDR3 is TGTGCCATCAGAACCACAGGGGCCACCTACAATGAGCAGTTCTTC. This encodes CAIRTTGATYNEQFF.

This clonotype showed up many times. The chain is built from TRBV7-2 and TRBJ1-2; D might be TRBD1 (6 bases). Germline CDR1 and CDR2: SGHTA and FQGNSA. Trimming left V 2 bases short and J 8 bases short, with 12 bases between. This CDR3 spans 13 amino acids. The CDR3 bases are TGTGCCAGCAGCTTATTTCCAGGGGTCGGCTACACCTTC. Translating gives CASSLFPGVGYTF.